This T cell receptor beta chain appears in the sequencing data of a study of spatial heterogeneity in lung cancer. TCRdb ran MiXCR on the 5' RACE reads and lists one entry per CDR3 protein. The sample lists more than 5,500 distinct CDR3 sequences; over 6.5% were seen once. Time point of the sample: sample taken at primary tumor resection. In its sample, this clonotype was seen many times. The sequence came from a male donor with early-stage non-small cell lung cancer. The material sequenced was PBMCs, taken at surgery.

The CDR3 sequence: CASSFGGSNYGYTF. The CDR3 DNA reads TGTGCCAGCAGTTTCGGGGGCTCTAACTATGGCTACACCTTC. The genes are TRBV12-3 or TRBV12-4 and TRBJ1-2, with D maybe TRBD1 (6 bases). The CDR3 runs 14 residues. V gave up 3 bases and J gave up 0 bases, with 8 bases separating them.